This T cell receptor (beta chain) was identified in a study of blood T cells in healthy people across ages (dated by TCRdb to the mid-2010s). Study-level background: In model experiments, roughly one uniquely barcoded TCR beta cDNA molecule per two T cells was captured by template switching. To track age-related changes in TCR beta repertoire diversity, the study relied on deep sequencing normalized with unique cDNA molecular identifiers. The donors were divided into four age groups: young (average around 16 years), middle-aged (about 39), aged (approximately 64) and long-lived (about 90). To avoid experimental bias, donors of different ages were distributed randomly across sequencing lanes. Using the same blood draw, the study looked at two additional independent replicas of 1 million unique cDNA reads for two donors, one aged 18 to 30 and the other aged 80 or older.

The roughly 38 donors, aged 6 to 90 years, were systemically healthy Caucasian individuals from Russia. Approximately 10 milliliters of peripheral blood were collected from each donor into EDTA-treated Vacutainer tubes. Ficoll-Paque density-gradient centrifugation was used to isolate PBMCs, with at least 6 million per sample. Trizol reagent was used to extract total RNA from PBMCs, with at least 5.5 micrograms per sample. The percentages of naive CD45RAhigh/CD27high T cells were determined by flow cytometry on a PBMC aliquot from every donor. The study at large found these results: Conclusive comparison of naive and antigen-experienced compartments was prevented by the profiling of bulk unsorted PBMCs. Total diversity estimates from one million sequenced T cells were considered lower bounds and underestimates. As age increased, observed TCR beta diversity per million T cells dropped in a roughly linear way, and a significant reduction was already evident by age roughly 40. Compared with the aged group, the long-lived group had more naive CD4+ T cells, fewer expanded clones and increased TCR diversity, a pattern suggesting age selection. The percentage of naive T cells measured by flow cytometry correlated strongly with observed TCR beta diversity. Because donor CMV infection status was unknown, age-related changes in expanded clonotypes were potentially confounded.

There are 13 amino acids in the CDR3, from cysteine to phenylalanine inclusive. The CDR3 DNA has 39 bases and is translated from base 1. Via the germline V gene, CDR1 is SGHRS and CDR2 YFSETQ. Relative to germline, V is 9 bases shorter and J is 6 bases shorter, with 19 bases between their ends. The library was produced with 5' RACE. A second 7 to 11 cycle PCR used a sample-barcoded 5' primer and a J-beta primer mix. A template-switch 5' adaptor carrying 12 random nucleotides introduced a unique molecular identifier onto each TCR beta cDNA molecule. Each sample yielded at least 2.5 million CDR3-containing paired-end reads. First-strand cDNA was synthesized from all RNA with the Mint cDNA synthesis kit, primed by a TRBC-specific oligonucleotide. Following uracil-DNA glycosylase treatment, all cDNA underwent a first 18-cycle PCR with the universal primers M1SS and BC2_uni_R. The authors' analysis ran thus. Normalization of each sample was performed by random selection of 1 million high-quality reads, each carrying a distinct molecular identifier. Instead of being binned into consensus sequences, reads with shared molecular identifiers were discarded. MiTCR, run with a Q25 quality threshold and the strictest error-elimination algorithm, handled CDR3 identification, clonotype clustering and error correction. A nonparametric unseen species model using Euler transformation provided a lower-bound estimate of total TCR beta diversity. TCRdb reprocessing: public reads trimmed at Q25 with fastp, clones called with MiXCR, in-frame beta chains kept. Rows merge per CDR3 protein into single entries with the most common DNA and genes. These V and J calls derive from TCRdb rather than the authors' analysis. The sample yields roughly 1.9 million distinct CDR3 sequences; roughly 43% were counted once. The ten largest clones take up 23% of the sample.

With regard to this clonotype: The antigen it binds to is not known. Per-base qualities were not stored, and no clone one base away is much larger.

The sequence links TRBV5-1 to TRBJ2-7, with TRBD2 as a weak D call on 7 bases. Sequencing was done on a sample of blood. The sequence derives from a human donor in good health. The base sequence is TGCGCCAACAGGACTAGACAGGACAGCGAGCAGTACTTC. This gives the protein CANRTRQDSEQYF.